These T cell receptor beta chains were read from a single sample in a study of cytomegalovirus exposure and HLA in healthy donors. Here immunoSEQ multiplex PCR was the method, and the copy in TCRdb shows in-frame clones only, minus some. The table for this sample gives just over 200,000 clones. The material sequenced was PBMCs. These receptors were obtained from a girl aged 2-10 years in good health and CMV-seropositive. CDR3s include the opening cysteine and the closing phenylalanine or tryptophan. The D gene is left open where the match is weak.

V	D	J	DNA	CDR3
TRBV14	-	TRBJ2-7	TGTGCCAGCAGCCAAAGCGGTGGGACCTACGAGCAGTACTTC	CASSQSGGTYEQYF
TRBV9	-	TRBJ2-1	TGTGCCAGCAGCGTAGGGGACTCTTCCTACAATGAGCAGTTCTTC	CASSVGDSSYNEQFF
TRBV27	-	TRBJ1-1	TGTGCCAGCACGGGGGGGAACACTGAAGCTTTCTTT	CASTGGNTEAFF
TRBV10-3	TRBD1	TRBJ1-2	TGTGCCATCAGCACAGGGGGCTATGGCTACACCTTC	CAISTGGYGYTF
TRBV18	-	TRBJ1-1	TGTGCCAGCTCACCACGTGGCGGAGAAGCTTTCTTT	CASSPRGGEAFF
TRBV5-8	-	TRBJ2-2	TGTGCCAGCAGTTGGACTGGGAGGCAGCTGTTTTTT	CASSWTGRQLFF
TRBV2	TRBD1	TRBJ1-5	TGTGCCAGCCAGACAGGGGACCAGCCCCAGCATTTT	CASQTGDQPQHF
TRBV27	-	TRBJ1-5	TGTGCCAGCAGTTTATCGGGGGCGCGAGGTCAGCCCCAGCATTTT	CASSLSGARGQPQHF
TRBV7-8	-	TRBJ2-1	TGTGCCAGCAGCAACGGACTAAGCAACTACAATGAGCAGTTCTTC	CASSNGLSNYNEQFF
TRBV10-3	TRBD2	TRBJ2-7	TGTGCCATCAGTCTAGCGGGAGAGAGGTACGAGCAGTACTTC	CAISLAGERYEQYF
TRBV11-2	-	TRBJ2-3	TGTGCCAGCAGCTTATACAGCTGGACAGATACGCAGTATTTT	CASSLYSWTDTQYF
TRBV18	-	TRBJ2-7	TGTGCCAGCTCACCCTTGAGCACCTACGAGCAGTACTTC	CASSPLSTYEQYF
TRBV25-1	-	TRBJ2-3	TGTGCCAGCAGTCCGAGGGGGGGGCTTTTGGCAGATACGCAGTATTTT	CASSPRGGLLADTQYF
TRBV5-1	TRBD1	TRBJ2-2	TGCGCCAGCAGCTCCGGACAGGGGAACACCGGGGAGCTGTTTTTT	CASSSGQGNTGELFF
TRBV7-8	TRBD2	TRBJ2-5	TGTGCCAGCAGCCGCCCGGGACTAGCGGGAGGGAGGAACTTC	CASSRPGLAGGRNF
TRBV6-1	-	TRBJ1-1	TGTGCCAGCTCTTTGACAGGCGCGAACACTGAAGCTTTCTTT	CASSLTGANTEAFF